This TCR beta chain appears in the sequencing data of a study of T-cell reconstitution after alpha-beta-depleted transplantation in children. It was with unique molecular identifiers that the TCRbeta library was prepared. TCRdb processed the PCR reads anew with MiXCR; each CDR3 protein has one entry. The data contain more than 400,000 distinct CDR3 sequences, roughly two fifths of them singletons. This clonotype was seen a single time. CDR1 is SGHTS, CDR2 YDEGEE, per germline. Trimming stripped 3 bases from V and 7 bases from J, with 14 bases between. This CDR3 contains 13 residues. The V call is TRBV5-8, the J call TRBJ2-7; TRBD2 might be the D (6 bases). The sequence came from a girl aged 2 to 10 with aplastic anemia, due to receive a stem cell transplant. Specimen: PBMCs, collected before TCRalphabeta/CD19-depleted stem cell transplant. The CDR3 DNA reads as TGTGCCAGCAGCTGGGGGACTTCTGGAGAGCAGTACTTC. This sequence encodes CASSWGTSGEQYF. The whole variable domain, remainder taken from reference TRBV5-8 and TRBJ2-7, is EAGVTQSPTHLIKTRGQQATLRCSPISGHTSVYWYQQALGLGLQFLLWYDEGEERNRGNFPPRFSGRQFPNYSSELNVNALELEDSALYLCASSWGTSGEQYFGPGTRLTVT.